The rows below give T cell receptor beta chains drawn from one sample of a study of blood T cell repertoires in COVID-19. The method was immunoSEQ multiplex PCR; TCRdb's version includes in-frame clones alone and lacks a portion of them. Seen here are about 140,000 clones, roughly 90% observed once, and the top ten hold about 11%. The sequenced sample was peripheral blood. Source of these receptors: a man aged 45-65 years with active or convalescent COVID-19. Both conserved end residues are part of each CDR3. D genes are given only for firm matches. Not all rows give a size; the values are once, few, many and, for expanded clones, a class.

j_call,d_call,v_call,clone_size,cdr3_nt,cdr3_aa
TRBJ1-5,TRBD1,TRBV25-1,once,TGTGCCAGCAGTGGACAGGGGAATCAGCCCCAGCATTTT,CASSGQGNQPQHF
TRBJ1-1,NA,TRBV4-2,NA,TGTGCCAGCAGCCAGGAGACAGGAATCATGAACACTGAAGCTTTCTTT,CASSQETGIMNTEAFF
TRBJ2-1,TRBD2,TRBV7-9,NA,TGTGCCAGCAGCTTTCTAGCGGGAGGCAACAATGAGCAGTTCTTC,CASSFLAGGNNEQFF
TRBJ1-4,NA,TRBV7-2,once,TGTGCCAGCAGCTTAGGTTACACCCCTCCTAATGAAAAACTGTTTTTT,CASSLGYTPPNEKLFF
TRBJ1-5,NA,TRBV19,NA,TGTGCCAGTAGAATTCGGCAGGGATTGGGGATGTATCAGCCCCAGCATTTT,CASRIRQGLGMYQPQHF
TRBJ2-7,TRBD2,TRBV13,once,TGTGCCAGCAGCTTACGACTAGCGGTAGACAACGAGCAGTACTTC,CASSLRLAVDNEQYF
TRBJ1-1,NA,TRBV6-6,NA,TGTGCCAGCAGCCGGACAGCGCTGGTGAACACTGAAGCTTTCTTT,CASSRTALVNTEAFF
TRBJ2-5,NA,TRBV7-2,NA,TGTGCCAGCAGCTTACGAGGAGGGAGGAGCCCCCCCGAGACCCAGTACTTC,CASSLRGGRSPPETQYF
TRBJ1-1,NA,TRBV18,NA,TGTGCCAGCTCACCCCTGGAGGGCACTGAAGCTTTCTTT,CASSPLEGTEAFF
TRBJ1-2,NA,TRBV30,NA,TGTGCCGGAAGGAAGGGGAATGTGTATGGCTACACCTTC,CAGRKGNVYGYTF
TRBJ2-2,TRBD1,TRBV5-1,NA,TGCGCCAGCAGCCCCAGGACTGGGACAGCGAACACCGGGGAGCTGTTTTTT,CASSPRTGTANTGELFF
TRBJ2-7,TRBD2,TRBV6-5,NA,TGTGCCAGCAGGACCCAGCCTAGCGGCACCTACGAGCAGTACTTC,CASRTQPSGTYEQYF
TRBJ2-3,TRBD2,TRBV4-3,NA,TGCGCCAGCAGCCAAGGGACTAGCGGGACTACAGATACGCAGTATTTT,CASSQGTSGTTDTQYF
TRBJ2-5,TRBD1,TRBV13,few,TGTGCCAGCAGCTTAGGTGACAGGGGAGAGACCCAGTACTTC,CASSLGDRGETQYF
TRBJ2-3,NA,TRBV24-1,NA,TGTGCCACCAGTGATTTCTCAGATACGCAGTATTTT,CATSDFSDTQYF
TRBJ1-1,NA,TRBV19,NA,TGTGCCAGTAGTATAGGGACTCTGAACACTGAAGCTTTCTTT,CASSIGTLNTEAFF
TRBJ1-1,NA,TRBV4-2,NA,TGTGCCAGCAGCCAAGAAGCGGGGGCTTTCTTT,CASSQEAGAFF
TRBJ2-3,TRBD1,TRBV6-5,NA,TGTGCCAGCAGCCCGGGACAGTCCACAGATACGCAGTATTTT,CASSPGQSTDTQYF
TRBJ2-5,NA,TRBV5-6,NA,TGTGCCAGCAGCTTAAAATTATATCAAGAGACCCAGTACTTC,CASSLKLYQETQYF
TRBJ2-7,TRBD1,TRBV28,NA,TGTGCCAGCAGAGAACAGGGGGTCTCCTACGAGCAGTACTTC,CASREQGVSYEQYF